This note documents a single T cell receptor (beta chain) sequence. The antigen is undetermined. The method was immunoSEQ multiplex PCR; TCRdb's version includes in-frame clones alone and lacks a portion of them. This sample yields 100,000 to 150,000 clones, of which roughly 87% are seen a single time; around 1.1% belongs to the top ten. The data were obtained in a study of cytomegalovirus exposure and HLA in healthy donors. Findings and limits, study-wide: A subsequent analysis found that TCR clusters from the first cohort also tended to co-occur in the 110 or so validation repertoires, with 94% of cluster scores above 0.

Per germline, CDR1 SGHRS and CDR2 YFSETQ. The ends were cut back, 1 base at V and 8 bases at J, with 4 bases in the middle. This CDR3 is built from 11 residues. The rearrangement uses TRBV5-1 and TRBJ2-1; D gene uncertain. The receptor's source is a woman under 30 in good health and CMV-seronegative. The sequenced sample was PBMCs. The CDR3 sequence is CASSLSDEQFF. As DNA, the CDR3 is TGCGCCAGCAGCTTGAGCGATGAGCAGTTCTTC.